The clone carrying this T cell receptor beta chain appeared many times. CDR3 regions were amplified by Arm-PCR using iRepertoire HTBI primers to build TCR beta libraries. TCRdb used MiXCR to reprocess the multiplex PCR reads, holding one entry per CDR3 protein. The sample lists 350,000 to 550,000 distinct CDR3 sequences; 14% to 15% were seen once. This sample is part of a study of regulatory T cells in long-lasting Graves disease. Sample time point: newly diagnosed GD, antithyroid drugs for less than 3 months. From PBMCs, RNA was extracted and then used to make the TCR library. The CDR3 totals 16 residues. The V gene lost 7 bases and the J gene lost 4 bases, with 21 bases spanning the gap. CDR1 is MDHEN and CDR2 is SYDVKM in the germline V gene. Another study also made use of these data, one on T cells in Graves' hyperthyroidism and ophthalmopathy.

The origin of this receptor is a woman aged 30 to 39 with Graves disease. The material sequenced was peripheral blood mononuclear cells (PBMCs), taken at new diagnosis, from a patient treated with antithyroid drugs. The V and J genes are TRBV28 and TRBJ2-3, with D possibly TRBD2 on 5 matching bases. CDR3 sequence (DNA): TGTGCCAGCACCAGCCCCGGGGAAAAGTATCCAGATACGCAGTATTTT. Its translation: CASTSPGEKYPDTQYF.